These 31 T cell receptor beta chains were all obtained from the same sample, sequenced in a study of cytotoxic CD8 clonotypes in ibrutinib-treated CLL. This table comes from immunoSEQ multiplex PCR, and its TCRdb copy is limited to in-frame clones, with some not included. Among 90,000 to 95,000 clones listed, roughly three quarters were seen once. The specimen comprised PBMCs, sampled after 24 months of ibrutinib treatment. The source is a human donor with chronic lymphocytic leukemia.

The rearrangement links TRBV7-8 to TRBJ2-7; 8 bases fit TRBD1. This CDR3 is built from 15 residues. With 0 bases clipped from V and 2 bases from J, the junction kept 3 bases outside the gene matches. Germline CDR1 and CDR2: SGHVS and FQNEAQ. CDR3 nucleotides: TGTGCCAGCAGCTTAGCCGAGGACAGGGCCTACGAGCAGTACTTC. Protein: CASSLAEDRAYEQYF.

V gene TRBV19 combines with J gene TRBJ1-2; weak D call: TRBD1 (5 bases). The CDR3 contains 14 residues. Between the trimmed V and J ends, which lost 10 bases and 7 bases, there was a span of 22 bases. CDR1 is LNHDA and CDR2 is SQIVND in the germline V gene (reference sequence). The CDR3: CATKASGLAFGYTF. CDR3 nucleotides: TGTGCCACTAAAGCCTCAGGGCTTGCGTTTGGCTACACCTTC.

The chain carries TRBV20-1 and TRBJ2-3; tentative D call: TRBD2 (6 bases). CDR1 and CDR2 from the germline V gene are DFQATT and SNEGSKA (reference sequence). The germline V and J ends were trimmed by 6 bases and 5 bases, with 9 bases remaining between them. There are 11 residues in the CDR3. CDR3 residues: CSANSGDTQYF. DNA for the CDR3: TGCAGTGCAAATAGCGGAGATACGCAGTATTTT.

V and J are TRBV15 and TRBJ2-1; TRBD1 agrees at 7 bases. The CDR3 contains 16 residues. Trimming removed 3 bases from V and 0 bases from J; junction bases left unmatched: 5. Germline V gene data show CDR1 as LNHNV and CDR2 as YYDKDF (reference sequence). CDR3 region: CATSRDRLVSYNEQFF. As DNA, the CDR3 is TGTGCCACCAGCAGGGACAGGTTAGTCTCCTACAATGAGCAGTTCTTC.

The rearrangement uses TRBV19 and TRBJ2-2, with 8 bases matching TRBD1. CDR3 length: 14 amino acids. V was pared by 6 bases and J by 7 bases, with 7 bases of the junction left unmatched. Germline V gene lookup returns CDR1 LNHDA and CDR2 SQIVND (reference sequence). The CDR3 DNA sequence: TGTGCCAGTAGCATAAGGACAGGGAACGGGGAGCTGTTTTTT. It specifies CASSIRTGNGELFF. Drawing the rest from reference TRBV19 and TRBJ2-2, the complete variable domain is DGGITQSPKYLFRKEGQNVTLSCEQNLNHDAMYWYRQDPGQGLRLIYYSQIVNDFQKGDIAEGYSVSREKKESFPLTVTSAQKNPTAFYLCASSIRTGNGELFFGEGSRLTVL.

J is TRBJ2-2 and V is TRBV5-1; D might be TRBD1 or TRBD2, each matching 5 bases. Per the germline V gene, CDR1 is SGHRS and CDR2 is YFSETQ. V was clipped by 4 bases and J by 1 base, with 8 bases between them. This CDR3 is built from 14 residues. As DNA, the CDR3 is TGCGCCAGCAGCGGGACGGGGAACACCGGGGAGCTGTTTTTT. It encodes CASSGTGNTGELFF.

V usage is TRBV11-2 and J usage is TRBJ2-7; 10 bases match TRBD1. The length of the CDR3 is 14 residues. J was trimmed by 1 base and V by 5 bases; bases with no gene match: 2. Germline values: CDR1 SGHAT, CDR2 FQNNGV. In DNA form, the CDR3 reads TGTGCCAGCAGCCCGGGACAGGGGTCCTACGAGCAGTACTTC. Translated, it gives CASSPGQGSYEQYF. Supplemented by reference TRBV11-2 and TRBJ2-7, the full variable domain reads EAGVAQSPRYKIIEKRQSVAFWCNPISGHATLYWYQQILGQGPKLLIQFQNNGVVDDSQLPKDRFSAERLKGVDSTLKIQPAKLEDSAVYLCASSPGQGSYEQYFGPGTRLTVT.

The V and J genes are TRBV9 and TRBJ2-3; D possibly corresponds to TRBD1 (5 bases). The CDR3 loop spans 16 amino acids. V gave up 2 bases and J gave up 1 base, with 14 bases separating them. The V gene's germline CDR1 is SGDLS and CDR2 YYNGEE. The CDR3 here is CASSVTDRAGTDTQYF. The CDR3 coding sequence is TGTGCCAGCAGCGTGACAGATAGAGCAGGCACAGATACGCAGTATTTT.

The CDR3 region is CASSWGGLAGSELFF. CDR3 sequence (DNA): TGTGCCAGCAGCTGGGGAGGACTAGCGGGCTCGGAGCTGTTTTTT. This chain joins TRBV5-4 and TRBJ2-2, with 11 bases lining up with TRBD2. The CDR3 covers 15 residues. Germline CDR1 SGHNT, CDR2 YYREEE (reference sequence). V lost 3 bases to trimming and J lost 10 bases; unmatched junction nucleotides: 8.

V and J are TRBV6-4 and TRBJ2-1, with 7 bases lining up with TRBD2. Germline V gene lookup returns CDR1 MRHNA and CDR2 SNTAGT. V shed 5 bases and J 2 bases; nucleotides not matched to a gene: 12. CDR3 length: 17 amino acids. The chain's CDR3 is CASSPWGEGPPYNEQFF. The CDR3 nucleotides read TGTGCCAGCAGTCCGTGGGGGGAGGGCCCCCCCTACAATGAGCAGTTCTTC.

The chain has TRBV27 and TRBJ1-1; a weak D match, TRBD1 (6 bases). The ends were cut back, 6 bases at V and 5 bases at J, with 16 bases in the middle. This CDR3 spans 14 amino acids. CDR1 is MNHEY, CDR2 SMNVEV, per germline (reference sequence). The CDR3 region is CASSTGPVRTEAFF. The DNA for the CDR3 is TGTGCCAGCAGCACAGGGCCGGTTAGAACTGAAGCTTTCTTT.

The chain has TRBV10-2 and TRBJ1-3; D gene ambiguous. Trimming left V 6 bases short and J 2 bases short, with 11 bases between. CDR1 and CDR2 from the germline V gene are WSHSY and SAAADI. This CDR3 is 14 amino acids long. The CDR3 DNA reads as TGCGCCAGCAGCCCGACGGTCACTGGAAACACCATATATTTT. This encodes CASSPTVTGNTIYF.

This chain uses TRBV27 with TRBJ2-1; D remains unclear. Germline loops: CDR1 MNHEY, CDR2 SMNVEV (reference sequence). The CDR3 spans 16 residues. V was shortened by 7 bases and J by 2 bases, with 18 bases between the two germline ends. CDR3 coding DNA: TGTGCCAGCAAACCCCGGTGGGTCCTCACCTACAATGAGCAGTTCTTC. Protein: CASKPRWVLTYNEQFF.

This chain uses TRBV30 with TRBJ2-3; weak D call: TRBD1 (5 bases). Germline-derived CDR1 and CDR2 are GTSNPN and SVGIG (reference sequence). This CDR3 is 15 amino acids long. The V gene lost 0 bases and the J gene lost 5 bases, with 15 bases spanning the gap. The CDR3 nucleotides are TGTGCCTGGAGTGTACAGGCTGCTGGCTTAGATACGCAGTATTTT. Amino acids: CAWSVQAAGLDTQYF.

The CDR3 region is CASSTDRVQREKLFF. The CDR3 bases are TGTGCCAGCAGCACCGACAGGGTACAACGGGAAAAACTGTTTTTT. J is TRBJ1-4 and V is TRBV7-9, with TRBD1 matching 7 bases. The CDR3 has 15 amino acids. From germline, CDR1 is SEHNR and CDR2 FQNEAQ (reference sequence). Trimming removed 5 bases from V and 8 bases from J; junction bases left unmatched: 11. The entire variable domain, with the rest obtained from reference TRBV7-9 and TRBJ1-4, is as follows: DTGVSQNPRHKITKRGQNVTFRCDPISEHNRLYWYRQTLGQGPEFLTYFQNEAQLEKSRLLSDRFSAERPKGSFSTLEIQRTEQGDSAMYLCASSTDRVQREKLFFGSGTQLSVL.

The CDR3 DNA reads as TGTGCCAGCAGCCTGGGGCAGGGGAGCATGAACACTGAAGCTTTCTTT. It specifies CASSLGQGSMNTEAFF. The chain combines TRBV7-6 with TRBJ1-1; TRBD1 is a possible D gene (6 bases). Trimming removed 5 bases at V and 0 bases at J, with 16 bases between. The germline gives CDR1 SGHVS, CDR2 FNYEAQ. CDR3 length: 16 residues.

This sequence joins TRBV29-1 and TRBJ1-1; no clear D gene. There are 12 residues in the CDR3. Germline V CDR1 and CDR2: SQVTM, ANQGSEA. V was trimmed by 3 bases and J by 0 bases, leaving 5 bases between them. CDR3 sequence (DNA): TGCAGCGTTGAGAGGTTGAACACTGAAGCTTTCTTT. Residues: CSVERLNTEAFF. Variable domain in full (rest from reference TRBV29-1 and TRBJ1-1): SAVISQKPSRDICQRGTSLTIQCQVDSQVTMMFWYRQQPGQSLTLIATANQGSEATYESGFVIDKFPISRPNLTFSTLTVSNMSPEDSSIYLCSVERLNTEAFFGQGTRLTVV.

This clone was detected a few times. The V and J genes are TRBV5-8 and TRBJ1-6; 9 nucleotides match TRBD1. The J segment lost 8 bases and the V segment lost 4 bases, leaving 7 bases of the junction unmatched. Germline-derived CDR1 and CDR2 are SGHTS and YDEGEE. The CDR3 runs 15 residues. CDR3 in amino acids: CASSRTGEVYSPLHF. CDR3 nucleotides: TGTGCCAGCAGCCGGACAGGGGAGGTTTATTCACCCCTCCACTTT.

The chain links TRBV21-1 to TRBJ2-4. TRBV21-1 is marked as a pseudogene. CDR3 size: 18 residues. CDR3 in amino acids: CASRKGDGCPIAKNIQYF. Here the CDR3 DNA reads TGTGCCAGCAGGAAAGGAGATGGGTGTCCCATAGCCAAAAACATTCAGTACTTC.

This clone came up once. One end of the junction does not line up with germline, which may come from a read error. V gene TRBV19 combines with J gene TRBJ1-1; D is ambiguous. CDR3 length: 16 amino acids. Germline-derived CDR1 and CDR2 are LNHDA and SQIVND (reference sequence). This chain's CDR3 is CASSLEALRLNTEAFF. The CDR3 nucleotides are TGTGCCAGTAGTTTAGAGGCCCTCCGATTGAACACTGAAGCTTTCTTT.

This chain joins TRBV10-3 and TRBJ1-2; D gene uncertain. With 6 bases removed from V and 3 bases from J, the gap between germline ends came to 11 bases. This CDR3 comprises 13 residues. Germline V gene data show CDR1 as ENHRY and CDR2 as SYGVKD. Here the CDR3 reads CAIRRASDYGYTF. CDR3 nucleotide sequence: TGTGCCATCAGACGGGCCTCGGACTATGGCTACACCTTC.

This clone appeared once. CDR3 sequence reads: CASSRGRGLNYGYTF. The CDR3 nucleotides are TGTGCCAGCAGCCGGGGCCGAGGGCTGAACTATGGCTACACCTTC. This chain connects TRBV7-3 to TRBJ1-2; a possible D gene is TRBD1 (5 bases). There are 15 residues in the CDR3. Germline values: CDR1 SGHTA, CDR2 FQGTGA. Trimming took off 5 bases at V and 2 bases at J, with 15 bases between the two ends.

The CDR3 DNA follows: TGTGCCTACCAGGGACAGATCTATGGCTACACCTTC. Translation gives CAYQGQIYGYTF. V gene TRBV30 combines with J gene TRBJ1-2, with 7 positions matching TRBD1. This CDR3 spans 12 amino acids. Per the germline V gene, CDR1 is GTSNPN and CDR2 is SVGIG (reference sequence). The junction had 6 bases not matched to a gene; V was cut back by 7 bases and J by 4 bases.

V gene TRBV6-1 combines with J gene TRBJ1-2, with D perhaps TRBD1 (5 bases). Germline lookup yields CDR1 MNHNS and CDR2 SASEGT. CDR3 length: 13 residues. With 5 bases removed from V and 3 bases from J, the gap between germline ends came to 10 bases. The CDR3 DNA follows: TGTGCCAGCAGTAAGGGGACCGACTATGGCTACACCTTC. Protein: CASSKGTDYGYTF.

This clone has only a few counts. V usage is TRBV2 and J usage is TRBJ1-2; D ambiguous. The germline V gene encodes CDR1 SNHLY and CDR2 FYNNEI. CDR3 length equals 10 residues. Between the trimmed V and J ends, which lost 6 bases and 3 bases, there was a span of 2 bases. CDR3 sequence reads: CASRDYGYTF. As DNA, the CDR3 is TGTGCCAGCAGAGACTATGGCTACACCTTC.

This clone has more than one count but fewer than ten. The chain joins TRBV19 to TRBJ1-1; possibly TRBD1 for D (5 bases). Looked up from germline, CDR1 is LNHDA and CDR2 is SQIVND (reference sequence). V was pared by 4 bases and J by 3 bases, with 9 bases between. The CDR3 is made up of 13 amino acids. CDR3 protein: CASSSRQYTEAFF. The CDR3 nucleotides are TGTGCCAGTAGTAGCCGACAGTACACTGAAGCTTTCTTT.

CDR3 DNA sequence: TGTGCCAGCAGCCGGGCTCGGGACAGCTCCTACGAGCAGTACTTC. Translation gives CASSRARDSSYEQYF. This chain links TRBV4-2 with TRBJ2-7; 7 nucleotides match TRBD1. In germline, CDR1 is LGHNA, CDR2 YNFKEQ. This CDR3 is built from 15 residues. V gave up 4 bases and J gave up 0 bases; unmatched junction bases: 6.

The chain employs TRBV6-1 and TRBJ2-7, with D uncertain. Deletions cut 4 bases from V and 3 bases from J, with 7 bases between. The CDR3 loop spans 12 amino acids. CDR1 and CDR2 from the germline V gene are MNHNS and SASEGT. Here the CDR3 reads CASSVQSYEQYF. The CDR3 DNA reads TGTGCCAGCAGTGTTCAGAGCTACGAGCAGTACTTC.

This chain connects TRBV18 to TRBJ2-3, with D tentatively TRBD2 (6 bases). CDR1 is KGHSH, CDR2 LQKENI, per germline. V dropped 1 base and J dropped 6 bases, with 14 bases sitting between them. The CDR3 has 15 residues. The CDR3 sequence is CASSPLWGRLDTQYF. The DNA of the CDR3 is TGTGCCAGCTCACCACTTTGGGGGAGGTTGGATACGCAGTATTTT.

The chain carries TRBV2 and TRBJ1-5, with D possibly being TRBD1 (5 bases). In germline, CDR1 is SNHLY, CDR2 FYNNEI. The CDR3 length is 14 residues. V gave up 6 bases and J gave up 3 bases, with 12 bases separating them. CDR3 residues: CASSPDSLNQPQHF. For the CDR3, the DNA is TGTGCCAGCAGCCCCGACAGCCTCAATCAGCCCCAGCATTTT. Variable domain in full (rest from reference TRBV2 and TRBJ1-5): EPEVTQTPSHQVTQMGQEVILRCVPISNHLYFYWYRQILGQKVEFLVSFYNNEISEKSEIFDDQFSVERPDGSNFTLKIRSTKLEDSAMYFCASSPDSLNQPQHFGDGTRLSIL.

The chain recombines TRBV9 with TRBJ2-1, with unresolved D. The germline gives CDR1 SGDLS, CDR2 YYNGEE. CDR3 size: 13 residues. Trimming took 4 bases from V and 10 from J, leaving 15 bases between them. The CDR3 DNA reads TGTGCCAGCAGCCCATTTCCCTTATGGGAGCAGTTCTTC. It specifies CASSPFPLWEQFF.